This TCR beta chain originates from a study of blood T cell repertoires in COVID-19. Study information: Acute and convalescent COVID-19 samples came from the United States, Italy and Spain. In each case, the material was cDNA or gDNA derived from T cells, B-cell-depleted T cells, or PBMCs.

Per the original methods: Amplification of reference gene primers was used by the study to estimate nucleated cell counts. The assay was immunoSEQ multiplex PCR, and TCRdb's table has in-frame clones only and misses some. V and J calls and clone size follow that table, whereas D and trimming were derived from the DNA. The sample has 150,000 to 200,000 clones, 85% to 90% seen once. Trimming took 4 bases from V and 4 from J; bases not matched to a gene: 14. The CDR3 has 17 amino acids. The chain joins TRBV5-7 to TRBJ1-3, with 7 bases lining up with TRBD1. TRBV5-7 is given ORF status, its function remaining uncertain. This clonotype was sampled from a middle-aged man with active or convalescent COVID-19. Sequenced: peripheral blood. The CDR3 sequence: CASSQGQIEMRGNTIYF. Written as DNA, the CDR3 is TGTGCCAGCAGCCAGGGACAGATTGAGATGAGAGGAAACACCATATATTTT.